This T cell receptor beta chain derives from a study of neurological immune-mediated disorders. Regarding the study as a whole: Expanded clones shared no CDR3 amino acid sequences across subjects, suggesting private repertoires in all groups.

TCRdb processed the 5' RACE reads anew with MiXCR; each CDR3 protein has one entry. Of 15,000 to 20,000 distinct CDR3 sequences listed, less than 25% were seen once; the top ten hold roughly 23%. This CDR3 comprises 15 residues. The germline gives CDR1 SGHRS, CDR2 YFSETQ. The J segment lost 6 bases and the V segment lost 4 bases, leaving 12 bases of the junction unmatched. Unsorted libraries were generated from 2 million PBMCs. These cells had been stored in RNAlater at -80 C. In its sample, this clonotype was seen many times. Its antigen is currently unknown. This sequence originates from a man between 50 and 59 years old in good health. Sequenced: PBMCs. The rearrangement joins TRBV5-1 to TRBJ2-7, with TRBD1 identical over 8 bases. CDR3 region: CASSVNFQGALEQYF. The CDR3 nucleotides read TGCGCCAGCAGCGTAAATTTTCAGGGGGCACTCGAGCAGTACTTC. Variable domain in full (rest from reference TRBV5-1 and TRBJ2-7): KAGVTQTPRYLIKTRGQQVTLSCSPISGHRSVSWYQQTPGQGLQFLFEYFSETQRNKGNFPGRFSGRQFSNSRSEMNVSTLELGDSALYLCASSVNFQGALEQYFGPGTRLTVT.